This is a list of T cell receptor beta chains from one sample in a study of TIL therapy for anti-PD-1-resistant metastatic lung cancer. Repertoires were generated with immunoSEQ multiplex PCR, while TCRdb's copy carries only in-frame clones and drops some. This sample carries more than 20,000 clones, 60% to 85% of them seen once, and the ten largest clones take roughly 7%. Sequencing was performed on blood, taken at baseline. All receptors derive from a person aged 25 to 85 with non-small cell lung cancer. The conserved cysteine and the conserved F or W are not part of the CDR3 here. A D gene is named only where the DNA matches it firmly.

len | v_gene | d_gene | CDR3aa
13 | TRBV5-6 | . | ASSLDLGLGETQY
11 | TRBV6-5 | TRBD1 | ASSQGDAQPQH
12 | TRBV7-9 | TRBD2 | ASSPTSGMETQY
12 | TRBV28 | TRBD1 | ASSQDRGTDTQY
12 | TRBV5-1 | TRBD1 | ASSWRQGNTEAF
11 | TRBV19 | . | ASSIDIITEAF
11 | TRBV7-9 | . | ASSLALTTEAF
13 | TRBV5-1 | . | ASMAGHSLFNEQF
13 | TRBV27 | TRBD1 | ASSLGTGSADTQY
13 | TRBV30 | . | AWSTWTATNEKLF
15 | TRBV9 | . | ASSLSSTLPLNTEAF
12 | TRBV6-4 | TRBD2 | ASSVAGGTDTQY
14 | TRBV5-1 | TRBD2 | ASSLELAGGNYEQY
13 | TRBV6-1 | . | ASTHSLPPTGELF
13 | TRBV7-3 | TRBD2 | ASSSPGLGTDTQY
14 | TRBV5-1 | . | ASSPGLRGSRETQY
15 | TRBV5-8 | TRBD1 | ASSRTGERVSNQPQH
14 | TRBV4-3 | . | ASSQVKGFGYYGYT
11 | TRBV6-4 | . | ASSDSTATEAF
13 | TRBV18 | TRBD1 | ASSPGQGAINEQF
11 | TRBV2 | . | ASSEAVTDTQY
15 | TRBV10-2 | TRBD2 | ASSEWASGGPRGTQY
13 | TRBV10-1 | . | ASSELGPSHNEQF
13 | TRBV19 | . | ASSIPGQLNYGYT
12 | TRBV2 | TRBD1 | ASSESRGNSPLH
10 | TRBV5-6 | . | ASSTGLGTQY
9 | TRBV29-1 | . | SVVPPVEQY
12 | TRBV5-6 | . | ASSPPSREDEQF
13 | TRBV28 | TRBD2 | ASSFLAGGSGTQY
13 | TRBV19 | . | ASSGYDWSYYGYT
15 | TRBV5-6 | TRBD1 | ASSLGDRGRTGNTIY
13 | TRBV27 | TRBD2 | AIGRWREGHYEQY
13 | TRBV27 | . | ASSLLQGNTGELF
14 | TRBV5-1 | TRBD1 | ASSLIGQGGTGELF
12 | TRBV19 | . | ASSSQAGSYEQY
13 | TRBV6-5 | . | ASSYSSAFTGELF
13 | TRBV28 | . | ASSSSSLGTDTQY
11 | TRBV30 | . | AWRPKGSYGYT
13 | TRBV27 | TRBD1 | ASSLSGQGFYEQY
14 | TRBV5-1 | . | ASSLVPGVVNTEAF
10 | TRBV7-9 | . | ASSFEGREQF
13 | TRBV5-1 | . | ASSPAGSRNEKLF
15 | TRBV7-2 | TRBD2 | ASRDSIRLAGSDEQF
10 | TRBV28 | . | ASSLGVHEQY
10 | TRBV10-2 | . | ASSVDQETQY
13 | TRBV19 | . | ASTYSAGVNTEAF
12 | TRBV19 | . | ASSIGGSTDTQY
13 | TRBV5-5 | . | ASSEGGSGANVLT
14 | TRBV5-6 | . | ASSGVTRDDQETQY
15 | TRBV27 | TRBD1 | ASCSMLDRATNQPQH